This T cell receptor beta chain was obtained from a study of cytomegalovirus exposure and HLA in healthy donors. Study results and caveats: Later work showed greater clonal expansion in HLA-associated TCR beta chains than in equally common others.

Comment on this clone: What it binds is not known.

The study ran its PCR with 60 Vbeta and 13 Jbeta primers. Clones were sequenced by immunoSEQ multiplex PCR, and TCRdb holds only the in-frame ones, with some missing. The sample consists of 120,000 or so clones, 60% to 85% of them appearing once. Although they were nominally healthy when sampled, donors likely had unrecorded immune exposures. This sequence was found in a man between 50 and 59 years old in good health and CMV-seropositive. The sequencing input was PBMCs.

The CDR3 loop is CASSPTGPARDYEQYF. The CDR3 DNA reads as TGTGCCAGCAGCCCCACGGGCCCCGCGAGGGACTACGAGCAGTACTTC. The V and J genes are TRBV5-5 and TRBJ2-7; D perhaps matches TRBD2 (5 bases). The CDR3 spans 16 residues. Trimming cost V 4 bases and J 3 bases, with 20 bases left between them. Germline CDR1 reads SGHKS; CDR2 reads YYEKEE (reference sequence). The complete variable domain, with remaining parts taken from reference TRBV5-5 and TRBJ2-7, reads DAGVTQSPTHLIKTRGQQVTLRCSPISGHKSVSWYQQVLGQGPQFIFQYYEKEERGRGNFPDRFSARQFPNYSSELNVNALLLGDSALYLCASSPTGPARDYEQYFGPGTRLTVT.